This T cell receptor (beta chain) was profiled in a study of cytomegalovirus exposure and HLA in healthy donors. General study results and limits: Compared with the approximately 700-donor mean, an Asian-associated ancestry cluster reportedly had fewer N-insertions, according to a later analysis.

The CDR3 is 17 amino acids. Trimming removed 0 bases from V and 4 bases from J; junction bases left unmatched: 11. Germline assignment: CDR1 KGHSH and CDR2 LQKENI. With regard to this clone: Its antigen is undetermined.

Primers for the PCR totalled 60 Vbeta and 13 Jbeta. Profiling relied on immunoSEQ multiplex PCR, and the TCRdb table lists in-frame clones only, not all of them. Here the sample spans some 100,000 clones, roughly three quarters being singletons. This receptor was identified in a man aged 50 to 60 in good health and CMV-seropositive. J is TRBJ2-5 and V is TRBV18; 7 bases are shared with TRBD2. The sequenced sample was PBMCs. As DNA, the CDR3 is TGTGCCAGCTCACCACCGGTCGGGCGGGGGAGCGGAGAGACCCAGTACTTC. This sequence encodes CASSPPVGRGSGETQYF.